This T cell receptor (beta chain) was documented in a study of cytomegalovirus exposure and HLA in healthy donors. The study, taken as a whole, reports: With further analysis later on, most CMV-associated TCR beta chains appeared HLA-restricted. Earlier analysis found most TCR beta V segments productive about 87% or about 30% of the time. A later analysis reportedly identified an Asian-associated ancestry cluster as carrying fewer N-insertions than the approximately 710-donor mean.

About this clone itself: Its specificity is unknown.

Both 60 Vbeta primers and 13 Jbeta primers went into the PCR. Original handling: Around 11 million shared chains were among the approximately 87 million unique TCR beta chains that a later analysis counted. TCRdb's copy holds only in-frame clones and misses some; the assay was immunoSEQ multiplex PCR. Clone size and the V and J calls come from that table; the DNA yielded D and trimming. The table records 90,000 or so clones, around 84% of them present only once. The sequenced sample was PBMCs. The receptor was derived from a woman aged 40 to 50 in good health and CMV-seronegative.

CDR3 bases: TGTGCCAGCAGCATGGACAGGGGTCGAGGGGAAAAACTGTTTTTT. Its translation is CASSMDRGRGEKLFF. This chain uses TRBV11-2 with TRBJ1-4, with 9 positions matching TRBD1. Germline V gene data show CDR1 as SGHAT and CDR2 as FQNNGV. This CDR3 has 15 amino acids. The J segment lost 8 bases and the V segment lost 5 bases, leaving 9 bases of the junction unmatched.